The 9 T cell receptor beta chains below come from one sample, sequenced in a study of PD-L1 blockade in urothelial cancer. The assay was immunoSEQ multiplex PCR, and TCRdb's table has in-frame clones only and misses some. The data hold under 95,000 clones, with 80% to 85% observed a single time. Time point indicated: pretreatment peripheral blood. Sequences were derived from PBMCs, sampled around atezolizumab (anti-PD-L1) treatment. The source of these receptors is a woman in her seventies with urothelial cancer.

This chain joins TRBV11-3 and TRBJ1-1, with TRBD1 identical over 8 bases. Germline V gene lookup returns CDR1 SGHNT and CDR2 YENEEA. V was pared by 5 bases and J by 4 bases, with 3 bases of the junction left unmatched. The CDR3 covers 13 residues. The chain's CDR3 is CASSRDRTTEAFF. CDR3 nucleotides: TGTGCCAGCAGCCGGGACAGGACCACTGAAGCTTTCTTT.

The chain recombines TRBV6-1 with TRBJ1-4, with unresolved D. The CDR3 has 15 amino acids. From germline, CDR1 is MNHNS and CDR2 SASEGT. Trimming removed 0 bases from V and 4 bases from J, with 9 bases in between. CDR3 coding DNA: TGTGCCAGCAGTGAAGCCGTAAGCCATAATGAAAAACTGTTTTTT. It encodes CASSEAVSHNEKLFF.

This chain connects TRBV7-9 to TRBJ2-1, with unresolved D. The CDR3 runs 13 residues. The V gene's germline CDR1 is SEHNR and CDR2 FQNEAQ (reference sequence). The V and J ends lost 5 bases and 3 bases respectively, with 8 bases between them. The CDR3, as DNA: TGTGCCAGCAGCCGAGGCGACTACAATGAGCAGTTCTTC. Protein: CASSRGDYNEQFF.

The gene calls are TRBV2 and TRBJ2-7; possibly TRBD2 for D (5 bases). The CDR3 runs to 13 residues. Trimming shortened V by 6 bases and J by 2 bases, and 11 bases separated the two germline ends. In germline, CDR1 is SNHLY, CDR2 FYNNEI. CDR3 region: CASSTDSAYEQYF. CDR3 sequence (DNA): TGTGCCAGCAGCACGGACTCCGCCTACGAGCAGTACTTC.

This clone is a singleton in its sample. The chain carries TRBV2 and TRBJ1-6, with TRBD1 identical over 8 bases. The V segment lost 5 bases and the J segment 7 bases; nucleotides outside the gene matches: 7. The germline gives CDR1 SNHLY, CDR2 FYNNEI. The CDR3 runs to 15 residues. Here the CDR3 reads CASSLRQGQNSPLHF. For the CDR3, the DNA is TGTGCCAGCAGTCTACGACAGGGGCAAAATTCACCCCTCCACTTT.

The V gene is TRBV5-1, the J gene TRBJ2-7, with 9 bases identical to TRBD2. The length of the CDR3 is 15 residues. CDR1 is SGHRS, CDR2 YFSETQ, per germline. V lost 5 bases, J lost 5 bases, and 11 bases stayed unmatched. CDR3 residues: CASRYLAGTPNEQYF. The DNA of the CDR3 is TGCGCCAGCAGATACCTAGCGGGGACCCCAAACGAGCAGTACTTC.

The genes are TRBV5-1 and TRBJ2-3; a possible D gene is TRBD2 (5 bases). Germline CDR1 SGHRS, CDR2 YFSETQ. The V and J ends lost 7 bases and 0 bases respectively, with 12 bases between them. This CDR3 spans 14 amino acids. CDR3 residues: CASSSLASTDTQYF. The CDR3 bases are TGCGCCAGCTCCTCCCTAGCTAGCACAGATACGCAGTATTTT. Combining the CDR3 with reference TRBV5-1 and TRBJ2-3 gives the whole variable domain KAGVTQTPRYLIKTRGQQVTLSCSPISGHRSVSWYQQTPGQGLQFLFEYFSETQRNKGNFPGRFSGRQFSNSRSEMNVSTLELGDSALYLCASSSLASTDTQYFGPGTRLTVL.

The chain joins TRBV6-5 to TRBJ1-1; 8 nucleotides agree with TRBD1. The germline gives CDR1 MNHEY, CDR2 SVGAGI. The CDR3 is 15 residues long. J gave up 4 bases and V 4 bases, and 8 bases lay outside the gene matches. CDR3 in amino acids: CASSSQGALGTEAFF. CDR3 DNA sequence: TGTGCCAGCAGTTCTCAGGGGGCGCTGGGCACTGAAGCTTTCTTT.

CDR3 DNA sequence: TGTGCCAGCAGCCAACCGGGACAGACCGGCTCTGGGGCCAACGTCCTGACTTTC. As protein: CASSQPGQTGSGANVLTF. This rearrangement joins TRBV4-2 to TRBJ2-6; 7 nucleotides line up with TRBD1. The CDR3 extends over 18 amino acids. The germline gives CDR1 LGHNA, CDR2 YNFKEQ. With 2 bases clipped from V and 0 bases from J, the junction kept 7 bases outside the gene matches.